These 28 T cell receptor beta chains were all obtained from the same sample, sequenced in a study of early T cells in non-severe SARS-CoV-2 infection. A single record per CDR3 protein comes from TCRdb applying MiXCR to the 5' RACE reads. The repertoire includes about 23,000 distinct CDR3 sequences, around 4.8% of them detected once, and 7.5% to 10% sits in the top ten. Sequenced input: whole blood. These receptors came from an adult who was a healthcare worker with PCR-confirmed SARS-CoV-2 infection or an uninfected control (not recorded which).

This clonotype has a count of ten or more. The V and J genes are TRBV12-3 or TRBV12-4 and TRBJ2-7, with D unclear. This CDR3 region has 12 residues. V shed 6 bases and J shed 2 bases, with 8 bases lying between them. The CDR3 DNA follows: TGTGCCAGCAGCTTAAGACCCTACGAGCAGTACTTC. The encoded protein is CASSLRPYEQYF.

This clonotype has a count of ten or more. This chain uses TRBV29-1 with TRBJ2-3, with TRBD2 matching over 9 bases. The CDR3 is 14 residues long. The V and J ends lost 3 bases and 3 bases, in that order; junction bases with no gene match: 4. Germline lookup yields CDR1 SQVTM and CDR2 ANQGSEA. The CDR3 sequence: CSVELAGKTDTQYF. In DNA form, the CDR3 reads TGCAGCGTTGAGCTAGCGGGGAAGACAGATACGCAGTATTTT.

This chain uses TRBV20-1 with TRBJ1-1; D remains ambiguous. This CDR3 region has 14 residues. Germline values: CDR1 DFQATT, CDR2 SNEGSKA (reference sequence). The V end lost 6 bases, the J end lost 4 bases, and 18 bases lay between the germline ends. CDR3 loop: CSATTVGMPTEAFF. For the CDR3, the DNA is TGCAGTGCCACTACGGTCGGGATGCCCACTGAAGCTTTCTTT.

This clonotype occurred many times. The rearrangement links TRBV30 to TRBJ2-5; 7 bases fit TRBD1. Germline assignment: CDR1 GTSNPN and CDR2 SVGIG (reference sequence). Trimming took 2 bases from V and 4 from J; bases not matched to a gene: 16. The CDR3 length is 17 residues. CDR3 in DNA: TGTGCCTGGAGTCATTACCGGGGACAGCTTTCGGGAGAGACCCAGTACTTC. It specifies CAWSHYRGQLSGETQYF.

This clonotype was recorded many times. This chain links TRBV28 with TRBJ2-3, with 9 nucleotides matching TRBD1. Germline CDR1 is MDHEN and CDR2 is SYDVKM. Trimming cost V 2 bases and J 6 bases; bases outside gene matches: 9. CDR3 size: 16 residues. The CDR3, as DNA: TGTGCCAGCAGTTTACCCTACGACAGGGGGTCGGATACGCAGTATTTT. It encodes CASSLPYDRGSDTQYF.

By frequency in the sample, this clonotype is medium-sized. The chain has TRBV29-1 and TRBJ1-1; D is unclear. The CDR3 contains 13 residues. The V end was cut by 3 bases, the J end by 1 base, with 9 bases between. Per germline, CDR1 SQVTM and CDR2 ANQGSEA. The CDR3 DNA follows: TGCAGCGTTGAGAAGGCAGCGAACACTGAAGCTTTCTTT. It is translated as CSVEKAANTEAFF.

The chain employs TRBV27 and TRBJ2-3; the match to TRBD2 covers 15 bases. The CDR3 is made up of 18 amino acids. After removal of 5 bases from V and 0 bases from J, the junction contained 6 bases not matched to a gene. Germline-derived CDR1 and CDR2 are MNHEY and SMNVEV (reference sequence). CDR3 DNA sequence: TGTGCCAGCAGTCTGGGACTAGCGGGGGGCGGGAGCACAGATACGCAGTATTTT. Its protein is CASSLGLAGGGSTDTQYF.

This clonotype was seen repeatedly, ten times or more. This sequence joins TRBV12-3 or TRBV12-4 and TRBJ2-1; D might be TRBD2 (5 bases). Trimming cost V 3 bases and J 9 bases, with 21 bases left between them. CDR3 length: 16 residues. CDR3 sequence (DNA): TGTGCCAGCAGTTTCAGGCTAGCCGGCCCGGCGGGTGAGCAGTTCTTC. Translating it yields CASSFRLAGPAGEQFF.

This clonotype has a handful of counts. CDR3 in DNA: TGTGCCAGCAGCTGGGGCGCCTACGAGCAGTACTTC. Protein sequence: CASSWGAYEQYF. V and J are TRBV5-6 and TRBJ2-7, with D possibly matching TRBD1 (5 bases). Germline values: CDR1 SGHDT, CDR2 YYEEEE. CDR3 size: 12 residues. V was shortened by 3 bases and J by 2 bases, with 6 bases between the two germline ends.

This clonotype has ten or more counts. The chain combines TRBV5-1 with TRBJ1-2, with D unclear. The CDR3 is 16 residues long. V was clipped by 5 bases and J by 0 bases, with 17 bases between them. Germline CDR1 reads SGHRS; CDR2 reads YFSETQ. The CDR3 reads CASSSGGSVANYGYTF. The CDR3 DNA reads TGCGCCAGCAGTTCGGGTGGCAGCGTGGCTAACTATGGCTACACCTTC. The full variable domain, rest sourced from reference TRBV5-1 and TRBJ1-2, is KAGVTQTPRYLIKTRGQQVTLSCSPISGHRSVSWYQQTPGQGLQFLFEYFSETQRNKGNFPGRFSGRQFSNSRSEMNVSTLELGDSALYLCASSSGGSVANYGYTFGSGTRLTVV.

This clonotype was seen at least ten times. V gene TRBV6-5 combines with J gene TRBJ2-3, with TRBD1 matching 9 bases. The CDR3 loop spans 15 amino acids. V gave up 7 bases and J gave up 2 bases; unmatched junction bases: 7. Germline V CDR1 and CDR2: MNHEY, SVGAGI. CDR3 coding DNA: TGTGCCAGCACCCCTACACAGGGGGCCACAGATACGCAGTATTTT. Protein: CASTPTQGATDTQYF.

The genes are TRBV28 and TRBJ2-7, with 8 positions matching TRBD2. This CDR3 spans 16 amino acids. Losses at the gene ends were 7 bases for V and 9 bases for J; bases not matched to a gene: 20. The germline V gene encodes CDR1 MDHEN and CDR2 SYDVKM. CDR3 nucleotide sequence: TGTGCCAGCACCTCCGGGGGGGTGGGGCCCCTACGAGGGCAGTACTTC. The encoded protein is CASTSGGVGPLRGQYF.

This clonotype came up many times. This CDR3 is CASSLVSGNTGELFF. CDR3 DNA: TGTGCCAGCAGCTTAGTTTCGGGGAACACCGGGGAGCTGTTTTTT. The rearrangement uses TRBV7-2 and TRBJ2-2; D unresolved. The V gene's germline CDR1 is SGHTA and CDR2 FQGNSA. Trimming took off 1 base at V and 1 base at J, with 7 bases between the two ends. This CDR3 spans 15 amino acids.

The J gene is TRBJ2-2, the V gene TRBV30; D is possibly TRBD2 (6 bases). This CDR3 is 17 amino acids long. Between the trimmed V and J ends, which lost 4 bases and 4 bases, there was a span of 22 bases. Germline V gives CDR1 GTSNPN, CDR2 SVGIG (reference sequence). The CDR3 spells CAWKGTSTNTRTGELFF. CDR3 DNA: TGTGCCTGGAAGGGGACTTCCACGAATACTCGCACCGGGGAGCTGTTTTTT. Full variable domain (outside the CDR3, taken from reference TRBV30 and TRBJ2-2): SQTIHQWPATLVQPVGSPLSLECTVEGTSNPNLYWYRQAAGRGLQLLFYSVGIGQISSEVPQNLSASRPQDRQFILSSKKLLLSDSGFYLCAWKGTSTNTRTGELFFGEGSRLTVL.

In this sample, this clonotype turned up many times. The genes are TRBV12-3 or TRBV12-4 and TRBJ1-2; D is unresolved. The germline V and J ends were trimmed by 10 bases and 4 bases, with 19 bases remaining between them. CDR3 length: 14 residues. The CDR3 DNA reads TGTGCCATTTCCGCACACCCCGAGGTCTATGGCTACACCTTC. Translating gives CAISAHPEVYGYTF.

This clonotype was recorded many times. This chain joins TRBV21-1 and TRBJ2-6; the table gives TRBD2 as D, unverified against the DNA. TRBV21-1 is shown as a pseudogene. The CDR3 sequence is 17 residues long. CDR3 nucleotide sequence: TGTGCCAGCAGCTCCCTCCGGGTACTGGCTGGGGCCAACGTCCTGACTTTC. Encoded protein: CASSSLRVLAGANVLTF.

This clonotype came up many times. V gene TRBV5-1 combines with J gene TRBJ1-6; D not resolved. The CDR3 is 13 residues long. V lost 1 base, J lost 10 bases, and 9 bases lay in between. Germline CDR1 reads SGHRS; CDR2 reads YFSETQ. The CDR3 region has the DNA TGCGCCAGCAGCTTGATACCGTCCTCACCCCTCCACTTT. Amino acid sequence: CASSLIPSSPLHF.

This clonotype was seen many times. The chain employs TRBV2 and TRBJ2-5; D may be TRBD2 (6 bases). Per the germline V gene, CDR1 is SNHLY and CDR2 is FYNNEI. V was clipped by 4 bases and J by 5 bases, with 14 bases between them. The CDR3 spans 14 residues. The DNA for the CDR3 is TGTGCCAGCAGTGCCGGGGAGGTTTCGGAGACCCAGTACTTC. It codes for CASSAGEVSETQYF.

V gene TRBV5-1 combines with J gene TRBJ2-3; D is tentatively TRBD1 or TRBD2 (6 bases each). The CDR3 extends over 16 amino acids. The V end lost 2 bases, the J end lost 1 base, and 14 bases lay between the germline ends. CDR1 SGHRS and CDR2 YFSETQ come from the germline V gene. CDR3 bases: TGCGCCAGCAGCTTACGTGACGGGGGCGGCACAGATACGCAGTATTTT. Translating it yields CASSLRDGGGTDTQYF.

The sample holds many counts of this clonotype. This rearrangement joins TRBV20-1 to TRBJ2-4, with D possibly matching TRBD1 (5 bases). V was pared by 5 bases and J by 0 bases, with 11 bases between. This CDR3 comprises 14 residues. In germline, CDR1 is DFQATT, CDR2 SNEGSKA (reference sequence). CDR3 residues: CSASRALAKNIQYF. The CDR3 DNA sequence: TGCAGTGCTTCCAGGGCCTTAGCCAAAAACATTCAGTACTTC.

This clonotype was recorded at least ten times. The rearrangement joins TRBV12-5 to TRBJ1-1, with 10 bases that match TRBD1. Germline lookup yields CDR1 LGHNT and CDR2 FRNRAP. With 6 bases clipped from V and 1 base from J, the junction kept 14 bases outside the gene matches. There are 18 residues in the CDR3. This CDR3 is CASGRDRGILTGNTEAFF. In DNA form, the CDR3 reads TGTGCTAGTGGCCGGGACAGGGGCATCCTGACGGGGAACACTGAAGCTTTCTTT.

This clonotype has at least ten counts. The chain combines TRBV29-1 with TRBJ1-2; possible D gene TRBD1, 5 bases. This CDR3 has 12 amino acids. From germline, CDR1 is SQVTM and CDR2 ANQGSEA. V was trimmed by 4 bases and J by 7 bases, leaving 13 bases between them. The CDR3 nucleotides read TGCAGCGTTGGAGTGGGGCGGGGTGGCTACACCTTC. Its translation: CSVGVGRGGYTF. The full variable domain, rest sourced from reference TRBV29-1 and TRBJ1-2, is SAVISQKPSRDICQRGTSLTIQCQVDSQVTMMFWYRQQPGQSLTLIATANQGSEATYESGFVIDKFPISRPNLTFSTLTVSNMSPEDSSIYLCSVGVGRGGYTFGSGTRLTVV.

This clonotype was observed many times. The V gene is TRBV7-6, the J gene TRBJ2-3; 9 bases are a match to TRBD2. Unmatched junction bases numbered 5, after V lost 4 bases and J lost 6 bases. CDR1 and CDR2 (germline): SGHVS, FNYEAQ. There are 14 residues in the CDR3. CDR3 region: CASSWGLALDTQYF. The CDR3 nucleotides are TGTGCCAGCAGCTGGGGACTAGCATTGGATACGCAGTATTTT.

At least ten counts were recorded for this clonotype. The CDR3 region has the DNA TGTGCCAGCTCCCAAGGGGGCAAGGTCACTGGAAACACCATATATTTT. Protein sequence: CASSQGGKVTGNTIYF. The chain has TRBV18 and TRBJ1-3; TRBD1 agrees at 7 bases. The germline V gene has CDR1 KGHSH and CDR2 LQKENI. V shed 6 bases, J shed 2 bases, and the junction held 10 bases outside the gene matches. The CDR3 consists of 16 residues.

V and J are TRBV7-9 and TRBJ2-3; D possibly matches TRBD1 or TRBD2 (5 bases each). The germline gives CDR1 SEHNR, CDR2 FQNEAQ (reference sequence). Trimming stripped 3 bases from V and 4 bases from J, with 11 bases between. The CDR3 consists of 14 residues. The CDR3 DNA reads TGTGCCAGCAGCTTGTTTGGGGACCCAGATACGCAGTATTTT. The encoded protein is CASSLFGDPDTQYF.

CDR3 in DNA: TGTGCCAGCAGTTTTGGGATAGAGACCCAGTACTTC. Translation gives CASSFGIETQYF. V usage is TRBV12-3 or TRBV12-4 and J usage is TRBJ2-5, with unresolved D. Trimming left V 3 bases short and J 4 bases short, with 6 bases between. This CDR3 has 12 residues.

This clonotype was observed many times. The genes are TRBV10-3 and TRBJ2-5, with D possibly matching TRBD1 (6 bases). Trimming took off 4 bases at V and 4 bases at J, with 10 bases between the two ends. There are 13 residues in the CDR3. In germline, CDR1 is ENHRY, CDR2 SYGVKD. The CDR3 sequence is CAISVKGGETQYF. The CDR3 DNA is TGTGCCATCAGTGTGAAAGGGGGAGAGACCCAGTACTTC.

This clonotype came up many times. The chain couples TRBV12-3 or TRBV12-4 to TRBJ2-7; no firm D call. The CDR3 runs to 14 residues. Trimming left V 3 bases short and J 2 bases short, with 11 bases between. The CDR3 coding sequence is TGTGCCAGCAGTTTCCCCGACAAGACCTACGAGCAGTACTTC. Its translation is CASSFPDKTYEQYF.